Listed here is a single T cell receptor (beta chain). This specimen includes other DNA sequences encoding the same CDR3. In the PCR, 60 Vbeta and 13 Jbeta primers were used. Repertoires were generated with immunoSEQ multiplex PCR, while TCRdb's copy carries only in-frame clones and drops some. Among under 200,000 clones listed, 65% to 90% were seen once. The CDR3 runs to 15 residues. V shed 0 bases, J shed 1 base, and the junction held 2 bases outside the gene matches. CDR1 is SGHNT, CDR2 YYREEE, per germline (reference sequence). The sample belongs to a study of cytomegalovirus exposure and HLA in healthy donors.

The chain links TRBV5-4 to TRBJ2-7; 9 nucleotides align to TRBD2. This receptor was taken from a woman in her 30s in good health and CMV-seronegative. Sequenced sample: PBMCs. Here the CDR3 reads CASSLGLAGSYEQYF. The CDR3 nucleotides are TGTGCCAGCAGCTTGGGCCTAGCGGGGTCCTACGAGCAGTACTTC.